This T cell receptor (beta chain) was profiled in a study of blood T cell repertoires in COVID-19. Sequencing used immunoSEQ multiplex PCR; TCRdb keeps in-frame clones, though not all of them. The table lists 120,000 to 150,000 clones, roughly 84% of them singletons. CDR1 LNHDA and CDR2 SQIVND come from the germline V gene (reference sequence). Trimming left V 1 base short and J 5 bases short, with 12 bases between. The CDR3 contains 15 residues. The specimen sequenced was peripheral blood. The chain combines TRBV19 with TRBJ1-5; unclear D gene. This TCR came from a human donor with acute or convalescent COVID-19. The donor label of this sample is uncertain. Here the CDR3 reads CASSIVEEPYQPQHF. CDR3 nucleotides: TGTGCCAGTAGTATAGTCGAAGAGCCTTATCAGCCCCAGCATTTT.